This T cell receptor (beta chain) was captured in a study of blood T cell repertoires in COVID-19. In the study overall: The samples span acute and convalescent COVID-19 from the United States, Italy and Spain. PBMCs, B-cell-depleted T cells, or T cells provided the cDNA or gDNA that made up the material.

CDR3 length: 17 residues. From germline, CDR1 is SGHTA and CDR2 FQGNSA. Trimming cost V 2 bases and J 4 bases, with 21 bases left between them. As originally analysed: Amplification from reference gene primers served as the basis for estimated nucleated cell counts. TCRdb's copy holds only in-frame clones and misses some; the assay was immunoSEQ multiplex PCR. The V and J calls and clone size were taken over from that table, and D and trimming were inferred from the DNA. The sample lists around 220,000 clones, 70% to 90% occurring once. The chain carries TRBV7-2 and TRBJ2-7, with TRBD1 as a possible D gene (6 bases). Sequencing used peripheral blood. This TCR came from a man aged 50 or older with acute or convalescent COVID-19. Here the CDR3 DNA reads TGTGCCAGCAGCTTAATGCCGCAGGGGTTTTCTGGATACGAGCAGTACTTC. As protein: CASSLMPQGFSGYEQYF.